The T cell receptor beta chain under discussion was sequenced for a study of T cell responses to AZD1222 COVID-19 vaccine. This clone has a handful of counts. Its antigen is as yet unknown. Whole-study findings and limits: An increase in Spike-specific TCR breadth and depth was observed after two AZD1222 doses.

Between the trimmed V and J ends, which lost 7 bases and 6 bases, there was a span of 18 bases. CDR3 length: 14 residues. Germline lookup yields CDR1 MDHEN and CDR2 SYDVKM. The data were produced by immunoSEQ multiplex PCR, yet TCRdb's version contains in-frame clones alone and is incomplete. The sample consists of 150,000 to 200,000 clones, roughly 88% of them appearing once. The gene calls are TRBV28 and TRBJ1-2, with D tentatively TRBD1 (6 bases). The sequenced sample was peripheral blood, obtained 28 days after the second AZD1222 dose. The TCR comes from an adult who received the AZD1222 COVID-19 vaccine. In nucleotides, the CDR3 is TGTGCCAGCATTCTGTCGGGGGGCGCGAATGGCTACACCTTC. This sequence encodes CASILSGGANGYTF.